What follows is one T cell receptor beta chain and its context. A few counts support this clonotype. Its antigen remains undetermined. No base quality values were provided; no much bigger clone lies one nucleotide off. Synovial fluid samples and blood samples obtained from the same ankylosing spondylitis patients were matched. The sample belongs to a study of CD8 T cells in ankylosing spondylitis (dated by TCRdb to about 2017). Study-wide context: The study profiled T cell receptor beta repertoires in healthy donors and ankylosing spondylitis patients to find disease-linked TCR variants. The full study cohort was made up of about 24 ankylosing spondylitis patients and over 90 healthy donors. Peripheral blood was sampled, and synovial fluid was additionally collected from ankylosing spondylitis patients. Study-wide conclusions, independent of this receptor: Significant enrichment of the disease-linked clones was reported in matched synovial fluid samples from ankylosing spondylitis patients. Some of the motif variants had been reported before in the synovial fluid and blood of reactive arthritis patients, a finding that suggests common disease-initiation mechanisms. The disease-linked clones had a CD8+ phenotype and were found at relatively low frequencies in peripheral blood. A TCR beta motif of about 8 highly homologous amino acid variants appeared characteristic of blood from ankylosing spondylitis patients.

The trim is 3 bases for V and 6 bases for J, with a gap of 12 bases between the germline ends. The CDR3 numbers 14 residues from cysteine through phenylalanine. Of all the DNA, just the CDR3 is kept, 42 bases in frame from base 1. CDR1 and CDR2, looked up from the germline V gene, are MDHEN and SYDVKM. These reads were obtained on an Illumina HiSeq 2500. Quantitative 5'-RACE with molecular barcodes was used to prepare TCR beta libraries. On the authors' methods: A new computational method based on a probabilistic model of VDJ rearrangement was used to identify disease-linked TCR variants. TCRdb's own reprocessing of the public reads used fastp at Q25 and MiXCR and kept productive beta chains. One record per CDR3 amino acid sequence lists the most common genes and DNA. The V and J calls come from TCRdb's annotation, not from the publication. The sample has roughly 150,000 distinct CDR3 sequences on record, under 35% of them singletons. The ten largest clones represent 4.5% to 6% of the sample.

Rearrangement joined TRBV28 to TRBJ1-5; a confident D gene designation cannot be given. The source material was synovial fluid, either unsorted or a sorted T cell fraction (not recorded which). The origin of this receptor is a male donor with ankylosing spondylitis. CDR3 reads: CASSFGVGSQPQHF. The DNA sequence reads TGTGCCAGCAGTTTTGGTGTTGGATCTCAGCCCCAGCATTTT.